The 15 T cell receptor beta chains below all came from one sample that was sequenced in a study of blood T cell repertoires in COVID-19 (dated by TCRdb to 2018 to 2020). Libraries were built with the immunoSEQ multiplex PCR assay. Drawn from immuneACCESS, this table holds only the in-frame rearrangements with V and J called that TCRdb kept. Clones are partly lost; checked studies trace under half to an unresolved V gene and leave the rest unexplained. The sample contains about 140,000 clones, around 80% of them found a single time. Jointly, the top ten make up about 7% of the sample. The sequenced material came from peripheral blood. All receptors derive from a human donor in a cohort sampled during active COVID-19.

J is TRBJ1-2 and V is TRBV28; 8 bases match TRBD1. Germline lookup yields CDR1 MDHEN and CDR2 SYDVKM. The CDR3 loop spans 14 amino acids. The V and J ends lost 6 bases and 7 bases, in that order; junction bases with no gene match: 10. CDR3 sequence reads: CASRPTGTGGGYTF. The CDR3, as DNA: TGTGCCAGCAGACCGACGGGGACAGGAGGTGGCTACACCTTC.

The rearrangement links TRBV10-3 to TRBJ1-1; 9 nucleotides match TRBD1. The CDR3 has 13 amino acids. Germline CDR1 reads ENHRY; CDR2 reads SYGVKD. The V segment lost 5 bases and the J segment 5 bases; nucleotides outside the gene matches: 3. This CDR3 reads CAISRQGGTEAFF. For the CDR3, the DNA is TGTGCCATCAGTAGACAGGGGGGGACTGAAGCTTTCTTT.

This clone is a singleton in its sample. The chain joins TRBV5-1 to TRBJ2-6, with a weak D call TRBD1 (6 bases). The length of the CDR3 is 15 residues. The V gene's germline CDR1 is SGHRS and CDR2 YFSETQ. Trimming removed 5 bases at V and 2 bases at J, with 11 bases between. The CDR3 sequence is CASRVEGAGANVLTF. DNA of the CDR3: TGCGCCAGCAGGGTAGAGGGGGCTGGGGCCAACGTCCTGACTTTC.

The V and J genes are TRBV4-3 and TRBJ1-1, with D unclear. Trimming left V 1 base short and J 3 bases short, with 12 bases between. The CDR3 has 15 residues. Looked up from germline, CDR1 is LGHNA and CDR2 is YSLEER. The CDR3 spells CASSQGTGMDTEAFF. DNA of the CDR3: TGCGCCAGCAGCCAAGGGACGGGGATGGACACTGAAGCTTTCTTT.

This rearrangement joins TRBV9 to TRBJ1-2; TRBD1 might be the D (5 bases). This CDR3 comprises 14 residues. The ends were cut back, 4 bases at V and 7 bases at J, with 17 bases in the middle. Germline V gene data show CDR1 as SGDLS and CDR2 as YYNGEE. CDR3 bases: TGTGCCAGCAGCAAAGGGGATCCTGTACTTGGCTACACCTTC. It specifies CASSKGDPVLGYTF.

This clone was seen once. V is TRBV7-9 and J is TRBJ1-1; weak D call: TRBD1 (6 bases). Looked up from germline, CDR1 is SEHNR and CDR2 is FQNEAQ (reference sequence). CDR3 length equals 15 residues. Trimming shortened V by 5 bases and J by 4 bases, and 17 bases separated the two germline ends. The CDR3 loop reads CASSKQDRMGTEAFF. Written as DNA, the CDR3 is TGTGCCAGCAGCAAACAGGACAGAATGGGCACTGAAGCTTTCTTT.

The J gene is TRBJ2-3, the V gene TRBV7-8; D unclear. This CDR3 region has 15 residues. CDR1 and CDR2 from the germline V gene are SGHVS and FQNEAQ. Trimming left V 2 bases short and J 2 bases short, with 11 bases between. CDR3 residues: CASSLIQAYTDTQYF. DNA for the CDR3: TGTGCCAGCAGCTTAATCCAAGCTTACACAGATACGCAGTATTTT.

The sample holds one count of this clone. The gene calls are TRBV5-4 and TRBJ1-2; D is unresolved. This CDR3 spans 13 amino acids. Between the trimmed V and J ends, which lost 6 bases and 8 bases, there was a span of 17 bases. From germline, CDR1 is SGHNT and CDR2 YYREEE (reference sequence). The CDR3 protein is CASTPKNSGGYTF. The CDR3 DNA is TGTGCCAGCACCCCGAAAAACTCGGGGGGCTACACCTTC.

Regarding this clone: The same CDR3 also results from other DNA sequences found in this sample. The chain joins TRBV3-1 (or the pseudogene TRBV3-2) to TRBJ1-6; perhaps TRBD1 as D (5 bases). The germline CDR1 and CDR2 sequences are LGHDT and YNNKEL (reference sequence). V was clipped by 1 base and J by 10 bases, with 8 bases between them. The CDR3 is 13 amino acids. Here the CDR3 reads CASSQGGGSPLHF. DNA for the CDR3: TGTGCCAGCAGCCAAGGGGGGGGATCACCCCTCCACTTT.

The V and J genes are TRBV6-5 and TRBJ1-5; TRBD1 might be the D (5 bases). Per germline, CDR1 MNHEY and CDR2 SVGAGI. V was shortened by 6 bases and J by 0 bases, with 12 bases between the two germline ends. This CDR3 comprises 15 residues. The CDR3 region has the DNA TGTGCCAGCAGAACGACAGCGTATAGCAATCAGCCCCAGCATTTT. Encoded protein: CASRTTAYSNQPQHF.

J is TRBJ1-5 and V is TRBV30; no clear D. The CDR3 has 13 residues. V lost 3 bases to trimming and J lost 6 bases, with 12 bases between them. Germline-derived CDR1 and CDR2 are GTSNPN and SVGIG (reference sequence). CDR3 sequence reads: CAWRTRVGQPQHF. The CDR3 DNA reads TGTGCCTGGAGGACTCGGGTGGGTCAGCCCCAGCATTTT.

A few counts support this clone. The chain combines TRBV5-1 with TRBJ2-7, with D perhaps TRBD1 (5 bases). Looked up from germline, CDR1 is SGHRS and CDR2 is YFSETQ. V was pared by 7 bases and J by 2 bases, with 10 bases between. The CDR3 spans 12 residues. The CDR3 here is CASDWTTYEQYF. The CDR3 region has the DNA TGCGCCAGCGACTGGACAACCTACGAGCAGTACTTC.

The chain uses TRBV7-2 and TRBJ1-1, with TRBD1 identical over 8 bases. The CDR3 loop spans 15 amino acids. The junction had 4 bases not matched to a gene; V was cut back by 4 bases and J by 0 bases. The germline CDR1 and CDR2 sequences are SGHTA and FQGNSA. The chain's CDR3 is CASSSQGVMNTEAFF. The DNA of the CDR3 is TGTGCCAGCAGCTCACAGGGGGTCATGAACACTGAAGCTTTCTTT.

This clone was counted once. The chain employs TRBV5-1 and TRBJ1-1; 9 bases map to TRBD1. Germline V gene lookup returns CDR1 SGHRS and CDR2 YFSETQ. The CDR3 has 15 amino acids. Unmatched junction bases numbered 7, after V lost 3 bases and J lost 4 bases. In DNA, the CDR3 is TGCGCCAGCAGCTCGATTCTGGACAGGGGCACTGAAGCTTTCTTT. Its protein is CASSSILDRGTEAFF.

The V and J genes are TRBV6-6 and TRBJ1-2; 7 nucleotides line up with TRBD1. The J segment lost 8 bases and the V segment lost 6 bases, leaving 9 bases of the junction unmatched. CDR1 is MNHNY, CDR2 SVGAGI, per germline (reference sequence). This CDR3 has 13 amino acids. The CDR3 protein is CASRDNRGYGYTF. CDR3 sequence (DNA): TGTGCCAGCAGGGACAACAGGGGATACGGCTACACCTTC.